Listed below are T cell receptor beta chains from one sample, sequenced in a study of T cell repertoires in cytomegalovirus infection. TCRdb processed the reads anew with MiXCR; each CDR3 protein has one entry. Of under 200,000 distinct CDR3 sequences listed, about a tenth are singletons. Material: PBMCs. The receptors originated from a human donor in good health (CMV status not recorded). Some clones in this sample may be carry-over from other donors' samples. Each CDR3 is given with its conserved first and last residue. A D gene is named only where the DNA matches it firmly. Clone size is given for some rows only: seen once, a few or many times, or a class if the clone is expanded.

cdr3_nt cdr3_aa clone_size j_call v_call d_call
TGTGCCACCAGTGGGACTCCGGGGAACCGGGCTTTCTTT CATSGTPGNRAFF many TRBJ1-1 TRBV6-6 NA
TGTGCCAGCAGTGAAGGGACAGGGGTCGCCAAAAACATTCAGTACTTC CASSEGTGVAKNIQYF many TRBJ2-4 TRBV2 TRBD1
TGCGCCAGCGGGCTGGGGGCGTTTGGAAACACCATATATTTT CASGLGAFGNTIYF NA TRBJ1-3 TRBV5-1 NA
TGTGCCAGCAGTTTACCTAGCGGGGCGGATACGCAGTATTTT CASSLPSGADTQYF NA TRBJ2-3 TRBV12-3/TRBV12-4 TRBD2
TGTGCCAGCAGCTTAGCAGGGGGGATCTATGGCTACACCTTC CASSLAGGIYGYTF many TRBJ1-2 TRBV7-8 NA
TGTGCCAGCAGCCCGGACAGGGGAGGCACAGATACGCAGTATTTT CASSPDRGGTDTQYF NA TRBJ2-3 TRBV5-4 TRBD1
TGTGCCAGCAGACAACAGGGGGCAACCGGGGAGCTGTTTTTT CASRQQGATGELFF many TRBJ2-2 TRBV7-2 TRBD1
TGTGCCAGCAGGGTGAGGGTTGGAGCTAATGAAAAACTGTTTTTT CASRVRVGANEKLFF many TRBJ1-4 TRBV28 NA
TGTGCCAGCAGCCCGAGGGCCGGGACAGATAAATACAATGAGCAGTTCTTC CASSPRAGTDKYNEQFF many TRBJ2-1 TRBV7-2 TRBD1
TGCAGTGCTAGAATGGACAGTAGCGGGAAGGGGGAGTATTTT CSARMDSSGKGEYF many TRBJ2-3 TRBV20-1 TRBD2
TGTGCCAGCAGCTTAGTCGGGACCGTGGACTACGAGCAGTACTTC CASSLVGTVDYEQYF few TRBJ2-7 TRBV11-2 NA
TGTGCCAGCAGCTTAGAGCAGGTGGCCAACGTCCTGACTTTC CASSLEQVANVLTF many TRBJ2-6 TRBV7-2 NA
TGTGCCAGCAGCCCCGGTGGCAGGGGGCCTCAGCCCCAGCATTTT CASSPGGRGPQPQHF many TRBJ1-5 TRBV28 TRBD1
TGTGCCAGCAGGCGATCCGGGACTAGCCAATCGCGCTACGAGCAGTACTTC CASRRSGTSQSRYEQYF many TRBJ2-7 TRBV6-2/TRBV6-3 TRBD2
TGTGCCAGCAGCCCGAACGGATTCACTGAAGCTTTCTTT CASSPNGFTEAFF many TRBJ1-1 TRBV7-9 NA
TGTGCCAGCAGCGTGGGACAGGGGCATTTTAGCTACACCTTC CASSVGQGHFSYTF few TRBJ1-2 TRBV9 TRBD1
TGTGCCAGCAGCCCCACACACTTCTCTAATCAGCCCCAGCATTTT CASSPTHFSNQPQHF few TRBJ1-5 TRBV4-2 NA
TGTGCCACCAGCAGAGATCTTAGCGGGGGGGCAGAGACCCAGTACTTC CATSRDLSGGAETQYF few TRBJ2-5 TRBV15 TRBD2
TGCAGCGTGCAGGGACAGGGGAACACCGGGGAGCTGTTTTTT CSVQGQGNTGELFF many TRBJ2-2 TRBV29-1 TRBD1
TGCAGTGCTAGAGATTATGGGGACCATGGCTACACCTTC CSARDYGDHGYTF few TRBJ1-2 TRBV20-1 NA
TGTGCCAGCAGCTTAGTAACCTCTGAGCAGTTCTTC CASSLVTSEQFF many TRBJ2-1 TRBV7-2 NA
TGTGCCAGCAGTTCCATCGGACAGGGGCTCTACAATGAGCAGTTCTTC CASSSIGQGLYNEQFF many TRBJ2-1 TRBV2 TRBD1
TGTGCCAGCAGCTTCGGAGGGAGGGGCTACGAGCAGTACTTC CASSFGGRGYEQYF many TRBJ2-7 TRBV7-2 TRBD2
TGTGCCAGCCATCCCGACCAGGGATCTGGCTACACCTTC CASHPDQGSGYTF few TRBJ1-2 TRBV28 NA
TGTGCCAGCAGTTATCGGCGGCCACCCCTCCACTTT CASSYRRPPLHF few TRBJ1-6 TRBV6-2/TRBV6-3 NA
TGTGCCAGCAGCTTCGGGCAGACCGGGACACCAACCTACAATGAGCAGTTCTTC CASSFGQTGTPTYNEQFF many TRBJ2-1 TRBV11-2 NA
TGTGCCAGCAGCTTCGGGCAGGATACGCAGTATTTT CASSFGQDTQYF many TRBJ2-3 TRBV7-8 NA
TGTGCCAGCAGTTTTCGGGATGAGCAGTTCTTC CASSFRDEQFF many TRBJ2-1 TRBV12-3/TRBV12-4 NA
TGTGCCACCAGTGCTTCTGGACAGGGGGCGGGTTGGAGCTCCTACAATGAGCAGTTCTTC CATSASGQGAGWSSYNEQFF NA TRBJ2-1 TRBV24-1 TRBD1
TGTGCCAGCAGCTTAGGACTAGCGGGAGTTGGCGGTGAGACCCAGTACTTC CASSLGLAGVGGETQYF many TRBJ2-5 TRBV7-2 TRBD2
TGCAGCGTTGCGTTAGCGGGAGGCTTCGAGCAGTACTTC CSVALAGGFEQYF few TRBJ2-7 TRBV29-1 TRBD2
TGTGCCAGCAGCTTAGTAGTTGCAGGGGTGGGCAATCAGCCCCAGCATTTT CASSLVVAGVGNQPQHF NA TRBJ1-5 TRBV7-9 NA
TGTGCCAGTTCGGCCAGACTAGCGGGTAATGAGCAGTTCTTC CASSARLAGNEQFF few TRBJ2-1 TRBV2 TRBD2
TGTGCCAGTAGTATCCCCCAGGGCTCCGACTACGAGCAGTACTTC CASSIPQGSDYEQYF few TRBJ2-7 TRBV19 NA
TGCAGTGCTAGTCCTTCTAGCGGGAGCTCCTACGAGCAGTACTTC CSASPSSGSSYEQYF NA TRBJ2-7 TRBV20-1 TRBD2
TGTGCCAGCAGTTGGGTCGGGTTCCGCGAGCAGTACTTC CASSWVGFREQYF NA TRBJ2-7 TRBV28 NA
TGTGCCAGCAGTACAGGGATCCTTAACTATGGCTACACCTTC CASSTGILNYGYTF many TRBJ1-2 TRBV12-3/TRBV12-4 NA
TGCAGTGCTAGAGACCCCCAGGGGGAGAACACTGAAGCTTTCTTT CSARDPQGENTEAFF few TRBJ1-1 TRBV20-1 TRBD1
TGTGCCAGCAGCTTGTTGCCTAGCGGGGGATTCGAGAAAGAGACCCAGTACTTC CASSLLPSGGFEKETQYF many TRBJ2-5 TRBV5-6 TRBD2
TGTGCCAGCAGCTTCACGGAGACCCAGTACTTC CASSFTETQYF many TRBJ2-5 TRBV7-2 NA
TGTGCCACCCGACGGGGGGAAGAAAAACTGTTTTTT CATRRGEEKLFF many TRBJ1-4 TRBV2 NA
TGTGCCAGCAGCCGCTCGGAGGGAAAACTCTACGAGCAGTACTTC CASSRSEGKLYEQYF many TRBJ2-7 TRBV7-2 NA
TGTGCCAGCAGCCAGGCATTGGGCGGGGACACTGAAGCTTTCTTT CASSQALGGDTEAFF few TRBJ1-1 TRBV7-9 NA
TGTGCCAGCAGTTTACGGACAGATTACGAGCAGTACTTC CASSLRTDYEQYF few TRBJ2-7 TRBV12-3/TRBV12-4 NA
TGCAGTGCTAGAGCAACAGGGGGCACTGAAGCTTTCTTT CSARATGGTEAFF many TRBJ1-1 TRBV20-1 TRBD1
TGTGCCAGCAGTTGGCGCGGTGGGGTGCAGTACTTC CASSWRGGVQYF few TRBJ2-5 TRBV27 NA
TGTGCCAGCAGTTACGTCTTCGTCTCAGAAAACTACTCTGGGGCCAACGTCCTGACTTTC CASSYVFVSENYSGANVLTF many TRBJ2-6 TRBV6-2/TRBV6-3 NA
TGTGCCTGGACTCGACAGGGAACAAATCAGCCCCAGCATTTT CAWTRQGTNQPQHF NA TRBJ1-5 TRBV30 TRBD1
TGCAGTGCTAGAGCTCCAAGCACAGATACGCAGTATTTT CSARAPSTDTQYF few TRBJ2-3 TRBV20-1 NA
TGTGCCAGCAGCATGACAGGCTACGAGCAGTACTTC CASSMTGYEQYF many TRBJ2-7 TRBV7-3 NA
TGTGCCAGCAGCGTAGCCACCGCGGGTTTTTACACCGGGGAGCTGTTTTTT CASSVATAGFYTGELFF NA TRBJ2-2 TRBV9 NA
TGCAGTGCTACAGGGACAGGGACTAGAGGGGTGCATGAGCAGTTCTTC CSATGTGTRGVHEQFF many TRBJ2-1 TRBV20-1 NA
TGTGCCAGTAGTCGAGATGCACAGGGTGGAGGCTACACCTTC CASSRDAQGGGYTF NA TRBJ1-2 TRBV19 NA